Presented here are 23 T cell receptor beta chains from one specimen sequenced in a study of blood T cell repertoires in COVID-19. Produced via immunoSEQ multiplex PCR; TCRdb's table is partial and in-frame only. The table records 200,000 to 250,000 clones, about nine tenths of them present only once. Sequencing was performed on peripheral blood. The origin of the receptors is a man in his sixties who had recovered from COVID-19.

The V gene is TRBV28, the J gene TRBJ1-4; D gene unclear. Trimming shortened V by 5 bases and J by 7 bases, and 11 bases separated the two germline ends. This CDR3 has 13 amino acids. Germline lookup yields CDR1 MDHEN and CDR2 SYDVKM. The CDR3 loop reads CASSRGIGEKLFF. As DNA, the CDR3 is TGTGCCAGCAGTCGAGGGATCGGTGAAAAACTGTTTTTT.

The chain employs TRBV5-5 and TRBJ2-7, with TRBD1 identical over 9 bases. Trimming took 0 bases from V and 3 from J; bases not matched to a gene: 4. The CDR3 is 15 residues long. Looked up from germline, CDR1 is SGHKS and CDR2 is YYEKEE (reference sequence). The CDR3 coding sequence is TGTGCCAGCAGCTTGGGGGGACAGGGTCGCTACGAGCAGTACTTC. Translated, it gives CASSLGGQGRYEQYF.

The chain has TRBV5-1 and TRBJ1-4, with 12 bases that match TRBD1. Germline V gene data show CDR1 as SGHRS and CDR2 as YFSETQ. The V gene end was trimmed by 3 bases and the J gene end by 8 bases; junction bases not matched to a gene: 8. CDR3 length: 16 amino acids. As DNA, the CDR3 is TGCGCCAGCAGCTCTGGGGACAGGGGGCCAGAGGAAAAACTGTTTTTT. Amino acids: CASSSGDRGPEEKLFF. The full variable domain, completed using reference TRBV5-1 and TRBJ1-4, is KAGVTQTPRYLIKTRGQQVTLSCSPISGHRSVSWYQQTPGQGLQFLFEYFSETQRNKGNFPGRFSGRQFSNSRSEMNVSTLELGDSALYLCASSSGDRGPEEKLFFGSGTQLSVL.

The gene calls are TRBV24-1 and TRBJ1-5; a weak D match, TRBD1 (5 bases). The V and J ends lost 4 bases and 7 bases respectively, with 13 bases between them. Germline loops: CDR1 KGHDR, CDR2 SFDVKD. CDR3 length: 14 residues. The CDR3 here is CATSESGKSQPQHF. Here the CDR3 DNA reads TGTGCCACCAGTGAGTCAGGGAAAAGCCAGCCCCAGCATTTT.

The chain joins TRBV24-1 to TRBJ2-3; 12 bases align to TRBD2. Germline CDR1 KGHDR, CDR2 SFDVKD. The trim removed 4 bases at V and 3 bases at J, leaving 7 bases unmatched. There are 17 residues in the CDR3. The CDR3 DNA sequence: TGTGCCACCAGTGACCGTGGACTAGCGGGACTAACAGATACGCAGTATTTT. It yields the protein CATSDRGLAGLTDTQYF.

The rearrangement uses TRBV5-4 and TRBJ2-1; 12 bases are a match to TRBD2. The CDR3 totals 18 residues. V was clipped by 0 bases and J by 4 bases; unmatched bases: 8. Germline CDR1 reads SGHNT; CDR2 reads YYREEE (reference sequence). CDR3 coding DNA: TGTGCCAGCAGCTTGGCCACACTAGCGGGGGGAAGTTACAATGAGCAGTTCTTC. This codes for CASSLATLAGGSYNEQFF.

CDR3 coding DNA: TGTGCCAGCAGCCTACCCCAGGGCTCCTACGAGCAGTACTTC. Translation gives CASSLPQGSYEQYF. The V call is TRBV2, the J call TRBJ2-7; a possible D gene is TRBD1 (5 bases). The germline V gene encodes CDR1 SNHLY and CDR2 FYNNEI. The ends were cut back, 6 bases at V and 0 bases at J, with 12 bases in the middle. The CDR3 consists of 14 residues.

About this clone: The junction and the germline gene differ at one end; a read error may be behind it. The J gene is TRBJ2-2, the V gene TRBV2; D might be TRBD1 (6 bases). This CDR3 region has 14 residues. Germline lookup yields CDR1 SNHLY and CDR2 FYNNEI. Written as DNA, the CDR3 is TGTGCCAGCAATGAAGACAGGCCTGGGAGGGAGCTGTTTTTT. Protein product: CASNEDRPGRELFF. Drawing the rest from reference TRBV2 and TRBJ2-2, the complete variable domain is EPEVTQTPSHQVTQMGQEVILRCVPISNHLYFYWYRQILGQKVEFLVSFYNNEISEKSEIFDDQFSVERPDGSNFTLKIRSTKLEDSAMYFCASNEDRPGRELFFGEGSRLTVL.

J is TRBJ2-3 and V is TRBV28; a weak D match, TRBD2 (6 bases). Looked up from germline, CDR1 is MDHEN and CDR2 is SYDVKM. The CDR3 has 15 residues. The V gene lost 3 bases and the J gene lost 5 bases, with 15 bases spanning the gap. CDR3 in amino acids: CASSLSAGRLDTQYF. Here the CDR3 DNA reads TGTGCCAGCAGTTTGTCAGCAGGGAGGTTAGATACGCAGTATTTT. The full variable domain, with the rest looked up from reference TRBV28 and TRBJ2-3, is DVKVTQSSRYLVKRTGEKVFLECVQDMDHENMFWYRQDPGLGLRLIYFSYDVKMKEKGDIPEGYSVSREKKERFSLILESASTNQTSMYLCASSLSAGRLDTQYFGPGTRLTVL.

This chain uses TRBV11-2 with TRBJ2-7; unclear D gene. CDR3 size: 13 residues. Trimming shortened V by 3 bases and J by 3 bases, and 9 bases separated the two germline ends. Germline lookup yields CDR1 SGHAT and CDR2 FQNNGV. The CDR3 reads CASSFTQVYEQYF. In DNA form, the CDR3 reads TGTGCCAGCAGCTTTACACAAGTCTACGAGCAGTACTTC.

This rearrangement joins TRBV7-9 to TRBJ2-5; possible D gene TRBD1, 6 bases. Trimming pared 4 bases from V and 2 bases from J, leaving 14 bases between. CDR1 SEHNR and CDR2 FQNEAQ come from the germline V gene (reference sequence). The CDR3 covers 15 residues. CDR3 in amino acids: CASSSVDRSQETQYF. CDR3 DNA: TGTGCCAGCAGCTCGGTAGACAGGTCTCAAGAGACCCAGTACTTC.

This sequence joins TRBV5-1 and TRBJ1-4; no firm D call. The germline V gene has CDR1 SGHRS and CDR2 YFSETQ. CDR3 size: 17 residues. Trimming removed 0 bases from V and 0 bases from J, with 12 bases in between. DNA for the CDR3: TGCGCCAGCAGCTTGGGGGTCAGGAGGGCAACTAATGAAAAACTGTTTTTT. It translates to CASSLGVRRATNEKLFF.

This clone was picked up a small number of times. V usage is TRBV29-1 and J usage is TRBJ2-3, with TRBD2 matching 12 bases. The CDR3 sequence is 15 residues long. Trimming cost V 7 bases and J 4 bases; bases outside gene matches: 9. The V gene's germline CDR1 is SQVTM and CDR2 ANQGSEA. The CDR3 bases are TGCAGCGCCCGGGGACTAGCGGGTGACTCAGATACGCAGTATTTT. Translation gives CSARGLAGDSDTQYF.

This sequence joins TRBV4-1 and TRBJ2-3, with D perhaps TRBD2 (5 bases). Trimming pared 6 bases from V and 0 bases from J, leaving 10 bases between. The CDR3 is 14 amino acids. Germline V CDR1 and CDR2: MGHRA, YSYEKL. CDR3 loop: CASSRTGSTDTQYF. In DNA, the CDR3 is TGCGCCAGCAGTCGGACGGGGAGCACAGATACGCAGTATTTT.

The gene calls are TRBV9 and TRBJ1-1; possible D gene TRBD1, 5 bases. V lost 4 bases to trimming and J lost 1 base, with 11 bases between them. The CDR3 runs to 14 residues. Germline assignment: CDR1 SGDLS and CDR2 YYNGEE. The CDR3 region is CASSYQGTNTEAFF. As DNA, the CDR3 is TGTGCCAGCAGCTACCAGGGAACGAACACTGAAGCTTTCTTT.

The CDR3 sequence: CASNQKGGNIQYF. The CDR3 DNA reads as TGTGCCAGCAACCAGAAGGGAGGAAACATTCAGTACTTC. The V and J genes are TRBV7-9 and TRBJ2-4; D may be TRBD2 (6 bases). The germline V gene encodes CDR1 SEHNR and CDR2 FQNEAQ (reference sequence). The CDR3 is 13 residues long. V lost 7 bases and J 6 bases, leaving 13 bases between the germline ends.

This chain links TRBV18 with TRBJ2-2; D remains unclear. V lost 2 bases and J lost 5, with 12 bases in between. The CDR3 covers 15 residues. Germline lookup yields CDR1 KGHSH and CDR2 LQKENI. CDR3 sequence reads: CASSPDPGRTGELFF. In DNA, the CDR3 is TGTGCCAGCTCACCAGATCCCGGCAGGACCGGGGAGCTGTTTTTT.

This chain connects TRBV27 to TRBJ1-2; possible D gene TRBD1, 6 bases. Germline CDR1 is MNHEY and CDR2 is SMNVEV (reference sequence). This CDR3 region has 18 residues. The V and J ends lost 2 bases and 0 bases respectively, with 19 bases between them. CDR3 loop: CASSLRPPQGPANYGYTF. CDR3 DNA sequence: TGTGCCAGCAGTTTACGCCCTCCTCAGGGGCCGGCTAACTATGGCTACACCTTC.

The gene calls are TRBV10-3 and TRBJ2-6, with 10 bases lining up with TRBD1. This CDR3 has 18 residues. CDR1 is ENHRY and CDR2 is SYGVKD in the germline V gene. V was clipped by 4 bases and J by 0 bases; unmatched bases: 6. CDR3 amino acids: CAISAGTGVPSGANVLTF. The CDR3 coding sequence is TGTGCCATCAGTGCCGGGACAGGGGTTCCCTCTGGGGCCAACGTCCTGACTTTC.

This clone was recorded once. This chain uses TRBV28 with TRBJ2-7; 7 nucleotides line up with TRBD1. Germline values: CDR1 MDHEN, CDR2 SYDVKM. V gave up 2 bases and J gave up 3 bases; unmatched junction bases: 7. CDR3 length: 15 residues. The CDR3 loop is CASSLPGGTGYEQYF. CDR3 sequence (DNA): TGTGCCAGCAGTTTACCAGGGGGAACCGGCTACGAGCAGTACTTC.

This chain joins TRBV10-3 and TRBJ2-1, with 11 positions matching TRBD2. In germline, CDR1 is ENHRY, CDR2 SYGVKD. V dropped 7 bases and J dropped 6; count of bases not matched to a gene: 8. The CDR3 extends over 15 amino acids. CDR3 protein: CAINSGTSGFNEQFF. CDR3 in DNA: TGTGCCATCAATTCCGGGACTAGCGGTTTCAATGAGCAGTTCTTC.

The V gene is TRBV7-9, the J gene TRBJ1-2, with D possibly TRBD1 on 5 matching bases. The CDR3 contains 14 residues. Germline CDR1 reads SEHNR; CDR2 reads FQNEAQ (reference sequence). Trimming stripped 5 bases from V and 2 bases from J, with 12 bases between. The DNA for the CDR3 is TGTGCCAGCAGCCCCCGGGAGGGGAACTATGGCTACACCTTC. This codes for CASSPREGNYGYTF.

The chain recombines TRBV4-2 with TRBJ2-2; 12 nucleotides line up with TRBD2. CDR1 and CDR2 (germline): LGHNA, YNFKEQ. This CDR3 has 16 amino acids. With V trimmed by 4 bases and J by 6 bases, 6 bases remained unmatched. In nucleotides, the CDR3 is TGTGCCAGCAGCCGCAGACTAGCGGGAGAACCCGGGGAGCTGTTTTTT. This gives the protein CASSRRLAGEPGELFF.